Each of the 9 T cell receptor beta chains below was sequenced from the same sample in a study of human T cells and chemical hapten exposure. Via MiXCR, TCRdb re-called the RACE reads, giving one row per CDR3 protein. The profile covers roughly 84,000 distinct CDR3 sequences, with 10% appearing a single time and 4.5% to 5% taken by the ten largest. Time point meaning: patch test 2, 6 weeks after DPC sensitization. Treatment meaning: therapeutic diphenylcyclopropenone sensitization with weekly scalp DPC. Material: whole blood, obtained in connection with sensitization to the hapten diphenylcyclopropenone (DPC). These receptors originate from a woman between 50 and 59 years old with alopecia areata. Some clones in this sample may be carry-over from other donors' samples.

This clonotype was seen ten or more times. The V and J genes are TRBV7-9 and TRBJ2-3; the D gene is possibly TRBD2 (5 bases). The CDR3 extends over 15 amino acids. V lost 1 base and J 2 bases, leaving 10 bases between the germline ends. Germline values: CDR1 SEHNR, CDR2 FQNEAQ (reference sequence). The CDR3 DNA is TGTGCCAGCAGCTTAGGCGGGTTCGCCACAGATACGCAGTATTTT. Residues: CASSLGGFATDTQYF.

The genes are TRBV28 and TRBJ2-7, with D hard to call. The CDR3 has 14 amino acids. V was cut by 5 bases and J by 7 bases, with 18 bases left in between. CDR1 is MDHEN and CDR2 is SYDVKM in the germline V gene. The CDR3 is CASSPRTALGEQYF. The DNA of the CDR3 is TGTGCCAGCAGTCCCCGGACGGCCTTGGGGGAGCAGTACTTC.

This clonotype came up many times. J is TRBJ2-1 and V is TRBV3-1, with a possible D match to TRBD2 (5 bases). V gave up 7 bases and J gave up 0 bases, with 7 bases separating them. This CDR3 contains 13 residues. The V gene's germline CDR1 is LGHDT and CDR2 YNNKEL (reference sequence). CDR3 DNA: TGTGCCAGCACCCGGGGCTCCTACAATGAGCAGTTCTTC. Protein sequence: CASTRGSYNEQFF.

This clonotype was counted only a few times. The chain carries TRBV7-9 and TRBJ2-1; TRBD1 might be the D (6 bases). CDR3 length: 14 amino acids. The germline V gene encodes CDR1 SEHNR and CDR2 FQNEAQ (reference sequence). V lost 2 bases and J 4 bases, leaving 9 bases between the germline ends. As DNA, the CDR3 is TGTGCCAGCAGCTTATCGGACAGATACAATGAGCAGTTCTTC. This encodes CASSLSDRYNEQFF.

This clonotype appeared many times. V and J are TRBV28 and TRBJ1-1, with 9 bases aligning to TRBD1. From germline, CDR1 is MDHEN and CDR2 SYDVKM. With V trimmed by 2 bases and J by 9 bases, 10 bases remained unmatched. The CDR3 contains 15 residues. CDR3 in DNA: TGTGCCAGCAGTTTAGTCAGGGGACAGGGCAAAAAAGCTTTCTTT. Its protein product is CASSLVRGQGKKAFF.

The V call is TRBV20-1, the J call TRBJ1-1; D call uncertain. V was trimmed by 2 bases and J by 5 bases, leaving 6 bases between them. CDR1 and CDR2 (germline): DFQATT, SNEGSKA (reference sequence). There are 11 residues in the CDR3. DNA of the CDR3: TGCAGTGCTAGATGGGTTACTGAAGCTTTCTTT. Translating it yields CSARWVTEAFF.

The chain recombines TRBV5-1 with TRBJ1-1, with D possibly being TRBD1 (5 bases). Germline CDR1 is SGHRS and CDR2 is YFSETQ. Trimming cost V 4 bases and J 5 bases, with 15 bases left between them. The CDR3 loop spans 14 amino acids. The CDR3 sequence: CASSVSGGWTEAFF. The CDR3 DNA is TGCGCCAGCAGCGTATCGGGGGGTTGGACTGAAGCTTTCTTT. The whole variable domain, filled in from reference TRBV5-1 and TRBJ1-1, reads KAGVTQTPRYLIKTRGQQVTLSCSPISGHRSVSWYQQTPGQGLQFLFEYFSETQRNKGNFPGRFSGRQFSNSRSEMNVSTLELGDSALYLCASSVSGGWTEAFFGQGTRLTVV.

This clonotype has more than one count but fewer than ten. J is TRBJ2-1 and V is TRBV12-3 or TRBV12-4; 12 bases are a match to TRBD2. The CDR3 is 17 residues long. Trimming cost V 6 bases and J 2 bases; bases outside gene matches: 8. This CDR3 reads CASSPHRLAGAYNEQFF. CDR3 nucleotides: TGTGCCAGCAGCCCCCATCGACTAGCGGGAGCCTACAATGAGCAGTTCTTC.

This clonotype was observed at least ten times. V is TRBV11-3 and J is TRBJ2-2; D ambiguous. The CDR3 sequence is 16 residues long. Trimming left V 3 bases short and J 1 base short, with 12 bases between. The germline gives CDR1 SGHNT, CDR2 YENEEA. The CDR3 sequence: CASSLIWAENTGELFF. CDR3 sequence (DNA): TGTGCCAGCAGCTTGATTTGGGCGGAGAACACCGGGGAGCTGTTTTTT. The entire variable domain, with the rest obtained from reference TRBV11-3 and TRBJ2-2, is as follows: EAGVVQSPRYKIIEKKQPVAFWCNPISGHNTLYWYLQNLGQGPELLIRYENEEAVDDSQLPKDRFSAERLKGVDSTLKIQPAELGDSAVYLCASSLIWAENTGELFFGEGSRLTVL.